This T cell receptor (beta chain) originates from a study of shared clonotypes between healthy human individuals. Concerning this clone: Its specificity is unknown.

CDR1 is SGHAT, CDR2 FQNNGV, per germline. Trimming cost V 7 bases and J 4 bases, with 23 bases left between them. The CDR3 has 16 amino acids. Assay execution proceeded at the deep level. In the study's own analysis: ImmunoSEQ junction-only sequences lacked quality scores, so their filtering differed. Clones were sequenced by immunoSEQ multiplex PCR, and TCRdb holds only the in-frame ones, with some missing. Clone size and V and J calls were adopted from that table, with D and trimming inferred from the DNA. The table has 2 million to 2.5 million clones, 90% to 96% seen once. Study observations and caveats: Only blood samples were collected, and tissue repertoires likely differ. Large sequencing depth failed to make sorted-subset sequencing complete, rarefaction showed.

Sequencing was performed on naive CD4+ T cells sorted from blood. Specified subset: CD45RA+ positively selected. V usage is TRBV11-2 and J usage is TRBJ2-7; D gene ambiguous. The clonotype originates from a man between 18 and 29 years old in good health. In DNA form, the CDR3 reads TGTGCCAGCACCCCTAGGCAGGATAGTAGGACGTACGAGCAGTACTTC. Its translation is CASTPRQDSRTYEQYF.